This T cell receptor beta chain was documented in a study of monozygotic twins with inflammatory bowel disease. Overall study results and limits: Since immunosuppressive treatments differed, patient repertoires may have gained added variability. IBD patients shared fewer clonotypes with others than healthy twins, especially with disease activity.

No DNA is given; TCRdb re-called the 5' RACE reads and lists each CDR3 protein once. This sample contains some 440,000 distinct CDR3 sequences. CDR1 is SGHRS, CDR2 YFSETQ, per germline. The CDR3 has 15 residues. In the case of this clonotype: Antigen specificity is unknown.

Sample: blood. This chain links TRBV5-1 with TRBJ2-1; TCRdb's assignment of TRBD2 cannot be checked, as there is no DNA. The sequence came from a human donor with ulcerative colitis or Crohn's disease, or a healthy co-twin of an affected twin (not recorded which). This CDR3 reads CASSQRLAGESEQFF.